Below, 28 T cell receptor beta chains from the same sample are listed, as sequenced in a study of shared clonotypes between healthy human individuals. Method: immunoSEQ multiplex PCR; TCRdb's copy keeps in-frame clones and lacks some. The data hold roughly 640,000 clones, with more than 95% observed a single time. Input material: naive CD4+ T cells sorted from blood. Specified subset: CD45RA+ positively selected. The receptors stem from a woman aged 25 to 39 in good health.

DNA for the CDR3: TGTGCCAGCAGTTACTCGGGACACGGAGGGCAGACCCAGTACTTC. It yields the protein CASSYSGHGGQTQYF. The chain combines TRBV6-5 with TRBJ2-5; D may correspond to TRBD1 or TRBD2 (6 bases each). This CDR3 contains 15 residues. The germline V and J ends were trimmed by 0 bases and 6 bases, with 14 bases remaining between them. CDR1 is MNHEY and CDR2 is SVGAGI in the germline V gene.

The chain couples TRBV5-1 to TRBJ2-1; tentatively, D is TRBD1 or TRBD2 (5 bases each). The CDR3 sequence is 14 residues long. Looked up from germline, CDR1 is SGHRS and CDR2 is YFSETQ. V was shortened by 3 bases and J by 5 bases, with 12 bases between the two germline ends. CDR3: CASSWGGPNNEQFF. The CDR3 region has the DNA TGCGCCAGCAGCTGGGGCGGGCCCAACAATGAGCAGTTCTTC.

V gene TRBV5-1 combines with J gene TRBJ1-1; D gene unclear. Germline V gene sequence: CDR1 SGHRS, CDR2 YFSETQ. V was shortened by 4 bases and J by 1 base, with 8 bases between the two germline ends. This CDR3 spans 13 amino acids. This CDR3 is CASSRQGNTEAFF. The CDR3 DNA reads as TGCGCCAGCAGCCGTCAAGGGAACACTGAAGCTTTCTTT.

The genes are TRBV25-1 and TRBJ2-3; 9 bases are shared with TRBD1. V gave up 3 bases and J gave up 4 bases; unmatched junction bases: 5. Germline V lookup: CDR1 MGHDK, CDR2 SYGVNS. The CDR3 extends over 15 amino acids. CDR3 in amino acids: CASSESTGGADTQYF. The CDR3 bases are TGTGCCAGCAGTGAGTCGACAGGGGGGGCAGATACGCAGTATTTT.

V and J are TRBV4-1 and TRBJ2-7; 8 bases agree with TRBD2. Germline V gives CDR1 MGHRA, CDR2 YSYEKL. J lost 2 bases, V lost 0 bases, and 3 bases had no gene match. The CDR3 runs 15 residues. The CDR3 nucleotides are TGCGCCAGCAGCCAAGATTCGGGGGGGGCCTACGAGCAGTACTTC. Amino acids: CASSQDSGGAYEQYF.

The chain couples TRBV28 to TRBJ1-5; D possibly corresponds to TRBD1 (5 bases). CDR1 is MDHEN and CDR2 is SYDVKM in the germline V gene. The V end lost 6 bases, the J end lost 7 bases, and 16 bases lay between the germline ends. The CDR3 covers 14 residues. The CDR3 here is CASSPGQGGQPQHF. The DNA of the CDR3 is TGTGCCAGCAGCCCAGGGCAGGGCGGCCAGCCCCAGCATTTT.

The gene calls are TRBV7-3 and TRBJ2-5; no reliable D call. The ends were cut back, 2 bases at V and 3 bases at J, with 7 bases in the middle. CDR1 and CDR2 from the germline V gene are SGHTA and FQGTGA. This CDR3 spans 13 amino acids. The CDR3 loop reads CASSLYPEETQYF. As DNA, the CDR3 is TGTGCCAGCAGCTTATACCCTGAAGAGACCCAGTACTTC.

This chain uses TRBV10-2 with TRBJ1-1; D not resolved. Germline CDR1 WSHSY, CDR2 SAAADI. This CDR3 spans 12 amino acids. V lost 2 bases, J lost 7 bases, and 8 bases lay in between. The CDR3 loop is CASSELGVEAFF. In DNA form, the CDR3 reads TGCGCCAGCAGTGAGCTCGGGGTTGAAGCTTTCTTT.

This chain connects TRBV9 to TRBJ2-1; D is undetermined. The CDR3 is 14 residues long. V dropped 2 bases and J dropped 9 bases, with 15 bases sitting between them. Germline-derived CDR1 and CDR2 are SGDLS and YYNGEE. DNA for the CDR3: TGTGCCAGCAGCGTTTCCTCCTGGGTCGGTGAGCAGTTCTTC. This codes for CASSVSSWVGEQFF.

The chain is built from TRBV5-5 and TRBJ1-3; no definite D call. Germline CDR1 and CDR2: SGHKS and YYEKEE (reference sequence). V lost 2 bases and J 2 bases, leaving 2 bases between the germline ends. The CDR3 runs to 12 residues. Here the CDR3 DNA reads TGTGCCAGCAGCTTCCCTGGAAACACCATATATTTT. Protein: CASSFPGNTIYF. Complete variable domain (other parts from reference TRBV5-5 and TRBJ1-3): DAGVTQSPTHLIKTRGQQVTLRCSPISGHKSVSWYQQVLGQGPQFIFQYYEKEERGRGNFPDRFSARQFPNYSSELNVNALLLGDSALYLCASSFPGNTIYFGEGSWLTVV.

The V gene is TRBV7-8, the J gene TRBJ2-3; D is possibly TRBD2 (6 bases). Germline assignment: CDR1 SGHVS and CDR2 FQNEAQ. V dropped 4 bases and J dropped 2 bases, with 16 bases sitting between them. The CDR3 totals 16 residues. The CDR3 bases are TGTGCCAGCAGCTCCCCAGCGGGCGCCCTCACAGATACGCAGTATTTT. It yields the protein CASSSPAGALTDTQYF.

Here the CDR3 reads CASSLSSAKNIQYF. DNA of the CDR3: TGTGCCAGCAGCTTGAGCTCAGCCAAAAACATTCAGTACTTC. This sequence joins TRBV5-8 and TRBJ2-4; no reliable D call. Trimming left V 1 base short and J 0 bases short, with 5 bases between. The germline V gene has CDR1 SGHTS and CDR2 YDEGEE. The CDR3 loop spans 14 amino acids.

This clone was observed once. Different DNA sequences within this sample yield the same CDR3. The chain is built from TRBV18 and TRBJ2-5; D perhaps matches TRBD2 (6 bases). This CDR3 is built from 12 residues. Trimming left V 3 bases short and J 4 bases short, with 6 bases between. The germline V gene encodes CDR1 KGHSH and CDR2 LQKENI. CDR3 DNA: TGTGCCAGCTCACCGGGGGGAGAGACCCAGTACTTC. As protein: CASSPGGETQYF.

This chain connects TRBV6-6 to TRBJ2-1; 10 bases match TRBD1. J gave up 5 bases and V 5 bases, and 6 bases lay outside the gene matches. In germline, CDR1 is MNHNY, CDR2 SVGAGI (reference sequence). This CDR3 region has 15 residues. The CDR3 reads CASSPAGQGNNEQFF. The CDR3 nucleotides read TGTGCCAGCAGTCCAGCGGGACAGGGGAACAATGAGCAGTTCTTC.

This chain links TRBV6-5 with TRBJ2-7; D gene uncertain. CDR1 and CDR2 (germline): MNHEY, SVGAGI. The CDR3 loop spans 14 amino acids. V lost 5 bases and J 0 bases, leaving 11 bases between the germline ends. In DNA, the CDR3 is TGTGCCAGCAGTGCGGACCGAAGCTCCTACGAGCAGTACTTC. This codes for CASSADRSSYEQYF.

The chain carries TRBV6-5 and TRBJ2-2; either TRBD1 or TRBD2 may fit D (6 bases each). V shed 0 bases and J shed 6 bases, with 11 bases lying between them. This CDR3 comprises 15 residues. Looked up from germline, CDR1 is MNHEY and CDR2 is SVGAGI. The CDR3 bases are TGTGCCAGCAGTTACTCGAGGGGGGCGTCCGGGGAGCTGTTTTTT. It yields the protein CASSYSRGASGELFF.

The rearrangement uses TRBV29-1 and TRBJ2-6; TRBD1 matches at 9 bases. J gave up 0 bases and V 5 bases, and 5 bases lay outside the gene matches. The CDR3 contains 16 residues. From germline, CDR1 is SQVTM and CDR2 ANQGSEA. CDR3 sequence: CSVQGQGISGANVLTF. The CDR3 DNA follows: TGCAGCGTTCAGGGACAGGGAATCTCTGGGGCCAACGTCCTGACTTTC.

V usage is TRBV28 and J usage is TRBJ1-6, with unresolved D. Germline CDR1 MDHEN, CDR2 SYDVKM. This CDR3 region has 12 residues. V lost 3 bases and J lost 10, with 7 bases in between. The CDR3 is CASSFSASPLHF. CDR3 in DNA: TGTGCCAGCAGTTTTTCGGCATCACCCCTCCACTTT.

The genes are TRBV28 and TRBJ1-2; TRBD1 might be the D (5 bases). This CDR3 spans 14 amino acids. With 3 bases removed from V and 13 bases from J, the gap between germline ends came to 21 bases. Looked up from germline, CDR1 is MDHEN and CDR2 is SYDVKM. The CDR3 protein is CASSLGLQGQYGTF. The DNA of the CDR3 is TGTGCCAGCAGTTTGGGCCTGCAGGGCCAGTACGGCACCTTC.

For the CDR3, the DNA is TGTGCCAGCAGTTTATTCTCGGAAGGTCAGCCCCAGCATTTT. This gives the protein CASSLFSEGQPQHF. The chain couples TRBV28 to TRBJ1-5; D uncertain. CDR3 size: 14 residues. The germline V gene has CDR1 MDHEN and CDR2 SYDVKM. Trimming left V 1 base short and J 6 bases short, with 10 bases between.

CDR3 coding DNA: TGCGCCAGCAGCTTGGATTCTTTACCACAAGAGACCCAGTACTTC. Amino acids: CASSLDSLPQETQYF. This chain joins TRBV5-1 and TRBJ2-5; D not resolved. From germline, CDR1 is SGHRS and CDR2 YFSETQ. Deletions cut 0 bases from V and 2 bases from J, with 11 bases between. There are 15 residues in the CDR3.

This chain joins TRBV7-9 and TRBJ1-1; no reliable D call. Germline loops: CDR1 SEHNR, CDR2 FQNEAQ (reference sequence). The V and J ends lost 0 bases and 0 bases respectively, with 8 bases between them. This CDR3 region has 15 residues. CDR3 DNA sequence: TGTGCCAGCAGCTTAGCGACAAACATGAACACTGAAGCTTTCTTT. Protein sequence: CASSLATNMNTEAFF.

This sequence joins TRBV11-2 and TRBJ2-5, with 13 bases lining up with TRBD2. From germline, CDR1 is SGHAT and CDR2 FQNNGV. The CDR3 extends over 15 amino acids. The junction had 4 bases not matched to a gene; V was cut back by 0 bases and J by 9 bases. In DNA form, the CDR3 reads TGTGCCAGCAGCTTAGAAGGGACTAGCGGGAATCCCCAGTACTTC. Amino acids: CASSLEGTSGNPQYF.

This clone was counted once. The V and J genes are TRBV5-1 and TRBJ1-1; D may be TRBD1 (6 bases). CDR3 length: 14 amino acids. The germline gives CDR1 SGHRS, CDR2 YFSETQ. Trimming removed 0 bases from V and 3 bases from J, with 9 bases in between. The chain's CDR3 is CASSLGQEDTEAFF. CDR3 nucleotide sequence: TGCGCCAGCAGCTTGGGACAGGAGGACACTGAAGCTTTCTTT.

The rearrangement joins TRBV19 to TRBJ2-1, with 9 bases identical to TRBD1. The CDR3 covers 16 residues. Losses at the gene ends were 1 base for V and 5 bases for J; bases not matched to a gene: 6. The germline gives CDR1 LNHDA, CDR2 SQIVND (reference sequence). The CDR3 region is CASSIGPGQGNNEQFF. CDR3 DNA sequence: TGTGCCAGTAGTATAGGCCCGGGACAGGGTAACAATGAGCAGTTCTTC.

The V call is TRBV18, the J call TRBJ2-5, with D possibly being TRBD1 (6 bases). The V end was cut by 4 bases, the J end by 9 bases, with 21 bases between. This CDR3 has 15 residues. Germline CDR1 KGHSH, CDR2 LQKENI. CDR3 sequence: CASSRKRDRPWAQYF. The DNA of the CDR3 is TGTGCCAGCTCACGCAAACGAGACAGGCCCTGGGCCCAGTACTTC. The full variable domain, completed using reference TRBV18 and TRBJ2-5, is NAGVMQNPRHLVRRRGQEARLRCSPMKGHSHVYWYRQLPEEGLKFMVYLQKENIIDESGMPKERFSAEFPKEGPSILRIQQVVRGDSAAYFCASSRKRDRPWAQYFGPGTRLLVL.

This clone was recorded once. The V call is TRBV27, the J call TRBJ2-1; 7 bases match TRBD2. The CDR3 loop spans 15 amino acids. Unmatched junction bases numbered 8, after V lost 7 bases and J lost 2 bases. Germline V CDR1 and CDR2: MNHEY, SMNVEV (reference sequence). CDR3 nucleotide sequence: TGTGCCAGCAAGCGGCTAGCGGTCGCCTACAATGAGCAGTTCTTC. Encoded protein: CASKRLAVAYNEQFF.

V usage is TRBV10-3 and J usage is TRBJ1-5, with D perhaps TRBD1 (6 bases). V was trimmed by 8 bases and J by 3 bases, leaving 38 bases between them. The germline gives CDR1 ENHRY, CDR2 SYGVKD. CDR3 length: 22 residues. The CDR3 region has the DNA TGTGCCATCGGCGGCGGTCTGCTCGAACGGGATCAGGGGTTAGGGTTCAATCAGCCCCAGCATTTT. Protein sequence: CAIGGGLLERDQGLGFNQPQHF.